Each of the 5 T cell receptor beta chains below was sequenced from the same sample in a study of blood T cell repertoires in COVID-19 (dated by TCRdb to 2018 to 2021). Library creation used the immunoSEQ multiplex PCR assay. TCRdb carries this immuneACCESS record with in-frame sequences only. Its versions omit some clonotypes, under half of them owing to an unresolved V gene in the studies checked, with the rest unexplained. Counted in this sample were roughly 200,000 clones; 80% to 90% of them appeared once. Of the sample, 3% to 4% is held by the ten largest clones. Sequenced: PBMCs or T cells enriched from blood (not recorded which). These receptors were collected from a middle-aged woman with acute COVID-19.

The chain has TRBV7-8 and TRBJ2-1; 14 positions agree with TRBD2. The CDR3 runs 17 residues. The germline gives CDR1 SGHVS, CDR2 FQNEAQ. The V and J ends lost 1 base and 9 bases, in that order; junction bases with no gene match: 8. CDR3 region: CASSLVSGTSGRREQFF. CDR3 nucleotide sequence: TGTGCCAGCAGCTTAGTATCCGGGACTAGCGGGAGACGTGAGCAGTTCTTC.

The CDR3 loop is CASSPGQTYQPQHF. The CDR3 DNA follows: TGTGCCAGCAGCCCCGGACAGACCTATCAGCCCCAGCATTTT. This chain connects TRBV6-2 or TRBV6-3 to TRBJ1-5, with D possibly being TRBD1 (6 bases). The CDR3 totals 14 residues. V was trimmed by 6 bases and J by 5 bases, leaving 14 bases between them. Per germline, CDR1 MNHEY and CDR2 SVGEGT.

This clone appeared a single time. The chain joins TRBV27 to TRBJ1-6; 7 bases align to TRBD1. Germline-derived CDR1 and CDR2 are MNHEY and SMNVEV (reference sequence). The V gene end was trimmed by 6 bases and the J gene end by 2 bases; junction bases not matched to a gene: 13. The CDR3 spans 18 residues. The CDR3 region has the DNA TGTGCCAGCAGATCCACCTTTTCGGGACAGACCTATAATTCACCCCTCCACTTT. Encoded protein: CASRSTFSGQTYNSPLHF.

This chain uses TRBV30 with TRBJ2-1; 9 nucleotides line up with TRBD2. This CDR3 spans 18 amino acids. Germline assignment: CDR1 GTSNPN and CDR2 SVGIG (reference sequence). After removal of 8 bases from V and 0 bases from J, the junction contained 17 bases not matched to a gene. CDR3 bases: TGTGCCCAGAAAGCGGGAGGCCTCCCGAGAAGCTCCTACAATGAGCAGTTCTTC. Residues: CAQKAGGLPRSSYNEQFF.

The rearrangement joins TRBV21-1 to TRBJ2-1; the table names TRBD2, a call not compared with the DNA. TRBV21-1 is deemed a pseudogene. The CDR3 contains 17 residues. As DNA, the CDR3 is TGTGCCAGCAGAACTAGCGGGAGGGCCTTATCCTACAATGAGCAGTTCTTC. Its translation is CASRTSGRALSYNEQFF.